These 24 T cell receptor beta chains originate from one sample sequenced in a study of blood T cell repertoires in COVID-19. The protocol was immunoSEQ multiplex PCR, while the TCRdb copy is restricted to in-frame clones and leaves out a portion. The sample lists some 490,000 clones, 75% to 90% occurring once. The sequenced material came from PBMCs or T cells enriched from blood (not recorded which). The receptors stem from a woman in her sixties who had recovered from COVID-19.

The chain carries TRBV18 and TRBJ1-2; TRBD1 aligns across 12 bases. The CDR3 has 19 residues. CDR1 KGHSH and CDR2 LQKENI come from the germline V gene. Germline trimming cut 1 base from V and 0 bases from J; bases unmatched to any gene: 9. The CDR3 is CASSPLWDRGLRANYGYTF. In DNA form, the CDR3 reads TGTGCCAGCTCACCACTTTGGGACAGGGGGCTCCGAGCTAACTATGGCTACACCTTC.

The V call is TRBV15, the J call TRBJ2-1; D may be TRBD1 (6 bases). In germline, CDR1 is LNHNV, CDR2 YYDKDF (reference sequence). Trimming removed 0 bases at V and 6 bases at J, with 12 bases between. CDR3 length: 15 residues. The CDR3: CATSREGAWLNEQFF. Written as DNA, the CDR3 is TGTGCCACCAGCAGAGAGGGGGCCTGGCTCAATGAGCAGTTCTTC.

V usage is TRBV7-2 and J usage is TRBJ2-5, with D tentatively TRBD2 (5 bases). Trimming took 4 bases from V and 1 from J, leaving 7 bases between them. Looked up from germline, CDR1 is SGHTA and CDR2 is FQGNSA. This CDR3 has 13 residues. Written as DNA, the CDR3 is TGTGCCAGCAGCTATGGAGGCCAAGAGACCCAGTACTTC. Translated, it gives CASSYGGQETQYF.

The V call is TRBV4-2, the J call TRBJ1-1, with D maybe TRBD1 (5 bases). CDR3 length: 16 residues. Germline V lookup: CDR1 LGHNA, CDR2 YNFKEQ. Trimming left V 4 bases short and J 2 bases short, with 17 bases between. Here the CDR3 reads CASSPLGGQGNTEAFF. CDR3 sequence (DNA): TGTGCCAGCAGCCCCCTGGGAGGTCAGGGTAACACTGAAGCTTTCTTT.

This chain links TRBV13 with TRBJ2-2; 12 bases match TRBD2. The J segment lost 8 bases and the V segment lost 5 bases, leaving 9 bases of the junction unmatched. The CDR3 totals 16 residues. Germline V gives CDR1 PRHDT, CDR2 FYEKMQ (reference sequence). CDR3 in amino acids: CASSPLAGGALGELFF. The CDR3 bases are TGTGCCAGCAGCCCCCTAGCGGGGGGGGCGCTGGGGGAGCTGTTTTTT. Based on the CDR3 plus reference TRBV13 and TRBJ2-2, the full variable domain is AAGVIQSPRHLIKEKRETATLKCYPIPRHDTVYWYQQGPGQDPQFLISFYEKMQSDKGSIPDRFSAQQFSDYHSELNMSSLELGDSALYFCASSPLAGGALGELFFGEGSRLTVL.

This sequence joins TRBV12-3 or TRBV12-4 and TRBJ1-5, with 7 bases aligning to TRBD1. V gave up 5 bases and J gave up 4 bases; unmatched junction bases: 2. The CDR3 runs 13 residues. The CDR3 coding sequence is TGTGCCAGCAGTAGGGGGCAGAATCAGCCCCAGCATTTT. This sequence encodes CASSRGQNQPQHF.

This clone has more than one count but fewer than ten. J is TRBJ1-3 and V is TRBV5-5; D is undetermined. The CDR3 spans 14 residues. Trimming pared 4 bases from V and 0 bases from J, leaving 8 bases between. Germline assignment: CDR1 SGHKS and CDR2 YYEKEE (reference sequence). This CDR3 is CASSTTISGNTIYF. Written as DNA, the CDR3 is TGTGCCAGCAGCACGACAATCTCTGGAAACACCATATATTTT.

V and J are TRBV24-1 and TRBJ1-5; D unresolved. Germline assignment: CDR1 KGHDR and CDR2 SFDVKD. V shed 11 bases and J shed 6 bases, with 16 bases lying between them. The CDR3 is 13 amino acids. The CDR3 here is CAIAGLRGQPQHF. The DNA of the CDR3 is TGTGCCATCGCCGGTCTACGAGGTCAGCCCCAGCATTTT.

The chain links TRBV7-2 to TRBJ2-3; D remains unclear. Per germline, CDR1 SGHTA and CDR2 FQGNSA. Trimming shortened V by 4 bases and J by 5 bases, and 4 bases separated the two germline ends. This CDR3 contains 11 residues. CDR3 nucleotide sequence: TGTGCCAGCAGCTACGGAGATACGCAGTATTTT. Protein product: CASSYGDTQYF.

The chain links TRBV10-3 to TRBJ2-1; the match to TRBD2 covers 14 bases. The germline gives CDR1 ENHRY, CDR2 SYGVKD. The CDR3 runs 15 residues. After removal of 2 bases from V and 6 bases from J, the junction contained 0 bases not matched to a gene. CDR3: CAISEGLAGGNEQFF. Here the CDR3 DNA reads TGTGCCATCAGTGAGGGACTAGCGGGGGGCAATGAGCAGTTCTTC.

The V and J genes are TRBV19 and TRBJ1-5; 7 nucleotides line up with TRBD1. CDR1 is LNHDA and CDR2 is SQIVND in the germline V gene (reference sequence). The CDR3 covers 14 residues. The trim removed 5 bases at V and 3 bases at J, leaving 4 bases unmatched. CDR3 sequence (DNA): TGTGCCAGTAGTTGGACAGGCCCCAATCAGCCCCAGCATTTT. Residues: CASSWTGPNQPQHF.

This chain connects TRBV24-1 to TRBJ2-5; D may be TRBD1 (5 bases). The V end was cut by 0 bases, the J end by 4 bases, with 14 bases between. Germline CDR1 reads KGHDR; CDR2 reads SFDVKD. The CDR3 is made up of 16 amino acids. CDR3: CATSDLPAQGLETQYF. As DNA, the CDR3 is TGTGCCACCAGTGATTTGCCGGCCCAGGGATTAGAGACCCAGTACTTC.

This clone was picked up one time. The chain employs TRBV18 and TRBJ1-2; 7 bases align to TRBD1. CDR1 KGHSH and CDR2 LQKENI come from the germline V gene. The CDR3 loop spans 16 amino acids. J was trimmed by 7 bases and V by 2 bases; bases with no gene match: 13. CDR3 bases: TGTGCCAGCTCACCATTGGGACAGAGCACCGGAAGTGGCTACACCTTC. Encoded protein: CASSPLGQSTGSGYTF.

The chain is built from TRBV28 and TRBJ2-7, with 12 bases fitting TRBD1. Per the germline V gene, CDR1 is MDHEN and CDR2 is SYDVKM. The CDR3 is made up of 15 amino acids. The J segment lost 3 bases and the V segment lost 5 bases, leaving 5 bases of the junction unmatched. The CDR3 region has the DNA TGTGCCAGCAGTCCGGGGGACAGGGGGCACTACGAGCAGTACGTC. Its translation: CASSPGDRGHYEQYV.

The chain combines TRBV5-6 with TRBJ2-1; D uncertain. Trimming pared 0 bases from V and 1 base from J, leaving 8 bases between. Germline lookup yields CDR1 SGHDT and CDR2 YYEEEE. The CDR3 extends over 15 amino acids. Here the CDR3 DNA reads TGTGCCAGCAGCTTGGACGGTGAGTCCTACAATGAGCAGTTCTTC. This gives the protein CASSLDGESYNEQFF.

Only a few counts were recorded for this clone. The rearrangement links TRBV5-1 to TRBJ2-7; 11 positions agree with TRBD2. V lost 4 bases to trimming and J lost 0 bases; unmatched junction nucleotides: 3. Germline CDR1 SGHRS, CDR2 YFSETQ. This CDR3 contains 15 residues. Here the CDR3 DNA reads TGCGCCAGCAGCAGACTAGCGGGGAGCTCCTACGAGCAGTACTTC. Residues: CASSRLAGSSYEQYF.

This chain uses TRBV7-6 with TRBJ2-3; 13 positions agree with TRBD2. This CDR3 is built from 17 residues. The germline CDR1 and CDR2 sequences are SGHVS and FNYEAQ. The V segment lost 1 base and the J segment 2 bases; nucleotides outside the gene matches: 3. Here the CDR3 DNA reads TGTGCCAGCAGCTTAGGACTAGCGGGGGGCCTCACAGATACGCAGTATTTT. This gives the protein CASSLGLAGGLTDTQYF. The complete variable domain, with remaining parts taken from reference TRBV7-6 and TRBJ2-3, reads GAGVSQSPRYKVTKRGQDVALRCDPISGHVSLYWYRQALGQGPEFLTYFNYEAQQDKSGLPNDRFSAERPEGSISTLTIQRTEQRDSAMYRCASSLGLAGGLTDTQYFGPGTRLTVL.

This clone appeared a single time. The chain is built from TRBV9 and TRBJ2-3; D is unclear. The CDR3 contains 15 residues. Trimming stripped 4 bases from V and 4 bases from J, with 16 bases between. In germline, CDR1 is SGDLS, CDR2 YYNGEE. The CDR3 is CASSPTPTRSDTQYF. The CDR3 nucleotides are TGTGCCAGCAGCCCCACACCGACACGTTCAGATACGCAGTATTTT. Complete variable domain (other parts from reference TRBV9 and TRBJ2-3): DSGVTQTPKHLITATGQRVTLRCSPRSGDLSVYWYQQSLDQGLQFLIQYYNGEERAKGNILERFSAQQFPDLHSELNLSSLELGDSALYFCASSPTPTRSDTQYFGPGTRLTVL.

The CDR3 reads CASSAPTGYNEQFF. DNA for the CDR3: TGCGCCAGCAGCGCACCGACAGGATACAATGAGCAGTTCTTC. This sequence joins TRBV4-1 and TRBJ2-1, with a weak D call TRBD1 (6 bases). Trimming took 5 bases from V and 4 from J, leaving 12 bases between them. Per the germline V gene, CDR1 is MGHRA and CDR2 is YSYEKL. This CDR3 region has 14 residues.

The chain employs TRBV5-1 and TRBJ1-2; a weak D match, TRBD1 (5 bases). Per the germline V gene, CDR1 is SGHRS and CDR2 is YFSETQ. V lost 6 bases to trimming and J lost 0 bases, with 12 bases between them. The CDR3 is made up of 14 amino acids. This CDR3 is CASNDGGTNYGYTF. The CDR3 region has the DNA TGCGCCAGCAACGACGGGGGGACTAACTATGGCTACACCTTC.

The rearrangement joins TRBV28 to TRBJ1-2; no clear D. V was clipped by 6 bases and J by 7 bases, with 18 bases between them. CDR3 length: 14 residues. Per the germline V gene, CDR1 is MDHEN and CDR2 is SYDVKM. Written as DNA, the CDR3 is TGTGCCAGCAGGCCTTATCCGACTCCTCTTGGCTACACCTTC. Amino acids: CASRPYPTPLGYTF.

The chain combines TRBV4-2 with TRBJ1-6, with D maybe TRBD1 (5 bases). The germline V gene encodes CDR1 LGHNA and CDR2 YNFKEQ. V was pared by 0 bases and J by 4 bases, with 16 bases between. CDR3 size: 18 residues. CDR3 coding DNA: TGTGCCAGCAGCCAAGATACACAGGCTTCCACGTATAATTCACCCCTCCACTTT. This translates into CASSQDTQASTYNSPLHF.

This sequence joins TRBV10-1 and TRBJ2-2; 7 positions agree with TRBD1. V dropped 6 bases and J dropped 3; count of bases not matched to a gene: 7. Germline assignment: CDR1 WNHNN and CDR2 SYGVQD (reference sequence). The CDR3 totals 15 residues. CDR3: CASSLGQLYTGELFF. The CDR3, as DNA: TGCGCCAGCAGCCTGGGACAGCTTTACACCGGGGAGCTGTTTTTT.

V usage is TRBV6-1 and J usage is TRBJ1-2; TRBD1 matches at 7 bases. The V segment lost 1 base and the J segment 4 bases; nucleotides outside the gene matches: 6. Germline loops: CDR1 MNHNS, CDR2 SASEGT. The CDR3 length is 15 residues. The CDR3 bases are TGTGCCAGCAGTGAAGGGACAGGACTTGGCTATGGCTACACCTTC. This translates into CASSEGTGLGYGYTF.